The subject of this entry is one T cell receptor (beta chain). Antigen unknown. This sample is part of a study of lymphopenia after photon versus proton radiotherapy. In germline, CDR1 is SGHTA, CDR2 FQGNSA. The CDR3 contains 12 residues. V lost 5 bases and J 5 bases, leaving 9 bases between the germline ends. TCRdb's table, derived via immunoSEQ multiplex PCR, lists solely in-frame clones and lacks some. The sample records 150,000 to 200,000 clones, about 88% being singletons. Broader study findings: A bigger post-nadir fall in TCR diversity correlated inversely with survival time in deceased patients. Proton therapy kept repertoires fairly stable, unlike photons, which gained effector/memory cells. After the lymphocyte nadir, photon-treated repertoires showed oligoclonal expansion, especially of CD8+ Temra cells.

V usage is TRBV7-2 and J usage is TRBJ1-1, with no clear D. Here the sequenced sample was peripheral blood, taken from a patient treated with photon-based radiotherapy. The source is a man between 50 and 59 years old with gastric cancer. CDR3 nucleotide sequence: TGTGCCAGCAGCCTCGTGAGAACTGAAGCTTTCTTT. Amino acids: CASSLVRTEAFF.